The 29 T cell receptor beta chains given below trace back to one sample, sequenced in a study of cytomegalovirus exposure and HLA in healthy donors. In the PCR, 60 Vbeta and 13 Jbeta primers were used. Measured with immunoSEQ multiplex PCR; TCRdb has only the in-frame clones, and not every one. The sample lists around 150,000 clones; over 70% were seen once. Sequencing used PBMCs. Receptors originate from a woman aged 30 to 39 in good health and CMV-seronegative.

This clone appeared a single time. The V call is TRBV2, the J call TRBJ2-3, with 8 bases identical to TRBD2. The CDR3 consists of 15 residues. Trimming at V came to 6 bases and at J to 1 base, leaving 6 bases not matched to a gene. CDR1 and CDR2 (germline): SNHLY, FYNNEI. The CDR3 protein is CASSDRLARTDTQYF. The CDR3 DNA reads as TGTGCCAGCAGCGATAGACTAGCGCGCACAGATACGCAGTATTTT.

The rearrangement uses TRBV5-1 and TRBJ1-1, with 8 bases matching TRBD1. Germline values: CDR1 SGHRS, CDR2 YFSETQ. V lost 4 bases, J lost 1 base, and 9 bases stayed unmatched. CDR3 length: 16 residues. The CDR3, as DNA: TGCGCCAGCAGCACCGACAGGGGAAGAGCGAACACTGAAGCTTTCTTT. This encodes CASSTDRGRANTEAFF.

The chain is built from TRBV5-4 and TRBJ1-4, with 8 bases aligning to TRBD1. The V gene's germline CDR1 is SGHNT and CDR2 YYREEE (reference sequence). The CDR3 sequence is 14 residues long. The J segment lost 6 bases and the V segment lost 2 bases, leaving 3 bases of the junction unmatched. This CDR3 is CASSFTGGDEKLFF. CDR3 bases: TGTGCCAGCAGCTTTACAGGGGGGGATGAAAAACTGTTTTTT.

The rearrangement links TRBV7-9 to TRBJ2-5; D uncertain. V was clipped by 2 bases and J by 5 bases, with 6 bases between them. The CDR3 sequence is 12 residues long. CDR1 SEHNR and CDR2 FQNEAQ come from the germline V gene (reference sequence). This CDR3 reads CASSLILETQYF. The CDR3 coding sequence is TGTGCCAGCAGCTTAATCCTGGAGACCCAGTACTTC.

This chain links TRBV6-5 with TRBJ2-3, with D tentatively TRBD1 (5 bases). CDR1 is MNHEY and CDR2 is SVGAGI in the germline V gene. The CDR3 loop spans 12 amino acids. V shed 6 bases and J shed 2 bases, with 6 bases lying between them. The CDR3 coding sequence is TGTGCCAGCAGGGACAACACAGATACGCAGTATTTT. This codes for CASRDNTDTQYF.

Here the CDR3 DNA reads TGTGCCAGCAGCGAACCGGCGGGAGGCTACACCTTC. Its protein is CASSEPAGGYTF. This sequence joins TRBV7-9 and TRBJ1-2; D gene unclear. Between the trimmed V and J ends, which lost 5 bases and 8 bases, there was a span of 12 bases. The CDR3 runs 12 residues. Germline V gives CDR1 SEHNR, CDR2 FQNEAQ (reference sequence). The full variable domain, in which reference TRBV7-9 and TRBJ1-2 provide the parts outside the CDR3, is DTGVSQNPRHKITKRGQNVTFRCDPISEHNRLYWYRQTLGQGPEFLTYFQNEAQLEKSRLLSDRFSAERPKGSFSTLEIQRTEQGDSAMYLCASSEPAGGYTFGSGTRLTVV.

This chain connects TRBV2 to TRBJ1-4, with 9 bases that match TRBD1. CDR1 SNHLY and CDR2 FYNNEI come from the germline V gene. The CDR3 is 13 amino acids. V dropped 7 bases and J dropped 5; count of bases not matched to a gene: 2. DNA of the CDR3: TGTGCCAGCACCGGGACAGGGAATGAAAAACTGTTTTTT. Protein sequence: CASTGTGNEKLFF.

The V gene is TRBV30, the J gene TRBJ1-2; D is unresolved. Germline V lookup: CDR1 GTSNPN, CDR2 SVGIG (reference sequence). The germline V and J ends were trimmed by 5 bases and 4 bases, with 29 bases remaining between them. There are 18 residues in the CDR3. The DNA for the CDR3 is TGTGCCTGGGGGAGGAGGGATGCAACTCGGGATTTTAGCTATGGCTACACCTTC. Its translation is CAWGRRDATRDFSYGYTF.

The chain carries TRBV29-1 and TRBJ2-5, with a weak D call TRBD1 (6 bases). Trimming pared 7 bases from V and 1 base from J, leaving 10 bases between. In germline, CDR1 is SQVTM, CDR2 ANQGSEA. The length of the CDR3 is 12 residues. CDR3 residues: CSESQGQETQYF. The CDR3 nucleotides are TGCAGCGAATCACAGGGCCAAGAGACCCAGTACTTC.

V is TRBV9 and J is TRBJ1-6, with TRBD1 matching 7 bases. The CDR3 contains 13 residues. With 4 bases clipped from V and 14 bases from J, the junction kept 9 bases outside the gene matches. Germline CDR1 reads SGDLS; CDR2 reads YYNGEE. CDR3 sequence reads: CASSPQDRLALHF. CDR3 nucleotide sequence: TGTGCCAGCAGCCCTCAGGACAGGTTAGCCCTCCACTTT.

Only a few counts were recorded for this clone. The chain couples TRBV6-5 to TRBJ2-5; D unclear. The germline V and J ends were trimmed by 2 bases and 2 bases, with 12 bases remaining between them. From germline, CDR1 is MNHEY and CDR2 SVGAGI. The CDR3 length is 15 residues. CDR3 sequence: CASSYLGGFQETQYF. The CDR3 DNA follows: TGTGCCAGCAGTTACCTAGGCGGTTTTCAAGAGACCCAGTACTTC.

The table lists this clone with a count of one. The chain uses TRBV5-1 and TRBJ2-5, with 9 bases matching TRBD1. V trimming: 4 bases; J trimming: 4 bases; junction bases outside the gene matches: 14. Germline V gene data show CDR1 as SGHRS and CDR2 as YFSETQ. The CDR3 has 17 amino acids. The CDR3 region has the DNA TGCGCCAGCAGCCCCCGGCCGGGACAGGGAATCGGAGAGACCCAGTACTTC. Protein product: CASSPRPGQGIGETQYF.

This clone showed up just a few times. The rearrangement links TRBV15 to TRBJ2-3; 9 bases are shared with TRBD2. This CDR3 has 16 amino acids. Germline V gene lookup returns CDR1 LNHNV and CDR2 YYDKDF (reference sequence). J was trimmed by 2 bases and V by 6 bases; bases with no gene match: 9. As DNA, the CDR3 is TGTGCCACCAGGTCTCAGACTAGCGGAAACACAGATACGCAGTATTTT. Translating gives CATRSQTSGNTDTQYF. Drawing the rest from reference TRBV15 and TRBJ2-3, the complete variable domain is DAMVIQNPRYQVTQFGKPVTLSCSQTLNHNVMYWYQQKSSQAPKLLFHYYDKDFNNEADTPDNFQSRRPNTSFCFLDIRSPGLGDTAMYLCATRSQTSGNTDTQYFGPGTRLTVL.

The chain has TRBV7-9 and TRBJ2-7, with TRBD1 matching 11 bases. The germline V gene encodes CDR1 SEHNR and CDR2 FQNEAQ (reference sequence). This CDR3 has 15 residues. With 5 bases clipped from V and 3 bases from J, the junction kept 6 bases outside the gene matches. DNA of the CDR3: TGTGCCAGCAGCCAAACGGGACAGGGGGTCTACGAGCAGTACTTC. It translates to CASSQTGQGVYEQYF.

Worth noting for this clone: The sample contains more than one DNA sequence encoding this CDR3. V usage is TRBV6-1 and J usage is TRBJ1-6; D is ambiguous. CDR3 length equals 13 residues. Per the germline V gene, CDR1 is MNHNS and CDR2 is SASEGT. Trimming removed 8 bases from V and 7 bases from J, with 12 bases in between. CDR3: CASRTGGNSPLHF. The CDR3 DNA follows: TGTGCCAGCCGGACTGGAGGCAATTCACCCCTCCACTTT.

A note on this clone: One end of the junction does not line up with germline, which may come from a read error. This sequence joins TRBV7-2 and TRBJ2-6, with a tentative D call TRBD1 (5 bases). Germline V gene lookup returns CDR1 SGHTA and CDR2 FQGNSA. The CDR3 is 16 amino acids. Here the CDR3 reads CASSLRVVSGANGLTF. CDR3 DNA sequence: TGTGCCAGCAGCTTAAGAGTGGTCTCTGGGGCCAACGGCCTGACTTTC.

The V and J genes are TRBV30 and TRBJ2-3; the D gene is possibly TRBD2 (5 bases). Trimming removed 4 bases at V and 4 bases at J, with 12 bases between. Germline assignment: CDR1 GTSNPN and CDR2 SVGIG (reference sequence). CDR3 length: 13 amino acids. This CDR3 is CAWTVSSADTQYF. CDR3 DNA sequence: TGTGCCTGGACAGTTAGTAGCGCAGATACGCAGTATTTT.

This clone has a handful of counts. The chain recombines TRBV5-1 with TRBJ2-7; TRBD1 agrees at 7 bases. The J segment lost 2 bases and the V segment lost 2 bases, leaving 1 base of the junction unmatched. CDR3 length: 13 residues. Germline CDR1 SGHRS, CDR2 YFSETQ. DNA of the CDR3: TGCGCCAGCAGCTTCGGGACAGCCTACGAGCAGTACTTC. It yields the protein CASSFGTAYEQYF.

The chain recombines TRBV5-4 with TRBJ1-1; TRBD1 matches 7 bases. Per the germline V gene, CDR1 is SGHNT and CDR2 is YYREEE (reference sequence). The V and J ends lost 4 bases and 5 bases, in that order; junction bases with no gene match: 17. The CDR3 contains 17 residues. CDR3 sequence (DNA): TGTGCCAGCAGCCTAGATCTCAGGGGGTCCCTGTTTACTGAAGCTTTCTTT. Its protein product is CASSLDLRGSLFTEAFF.

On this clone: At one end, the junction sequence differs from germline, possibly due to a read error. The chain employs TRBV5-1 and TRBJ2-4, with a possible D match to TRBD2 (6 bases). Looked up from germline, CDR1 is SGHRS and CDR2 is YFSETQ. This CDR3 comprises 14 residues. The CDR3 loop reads CASSLGGAKNSQYF. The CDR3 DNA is TGCGCCAGCAGCTTGGGCGGGGCCAAAAACAGTCAGTACTTC.

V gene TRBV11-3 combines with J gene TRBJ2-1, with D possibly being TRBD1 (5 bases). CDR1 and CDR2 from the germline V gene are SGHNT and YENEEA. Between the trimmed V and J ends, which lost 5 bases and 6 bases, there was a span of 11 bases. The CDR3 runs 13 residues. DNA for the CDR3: TGTGCCAGCAGCCTACAGGCAGGCAATGAGCAGTTCTTC. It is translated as CASSLQAGNEQFF.

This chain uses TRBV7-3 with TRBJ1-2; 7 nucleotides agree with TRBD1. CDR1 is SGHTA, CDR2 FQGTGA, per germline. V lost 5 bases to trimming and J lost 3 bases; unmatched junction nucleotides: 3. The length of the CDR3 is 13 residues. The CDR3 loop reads CASSGGTDYGYTF. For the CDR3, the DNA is TGTGCCAGCAGCGGCGGGACAGACTATGGCTACACCTTC.

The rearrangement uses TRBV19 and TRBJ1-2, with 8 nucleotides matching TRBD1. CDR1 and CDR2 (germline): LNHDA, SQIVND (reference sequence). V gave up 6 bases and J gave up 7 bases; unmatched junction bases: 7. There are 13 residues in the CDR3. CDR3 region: CASSRTGTAGYTF. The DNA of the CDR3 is TGTGCCAGTAGCCGGACAGGGACCGCTGGCTACACCTTC. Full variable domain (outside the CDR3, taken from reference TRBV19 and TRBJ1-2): DGGITQSPKYLFRKEGQNVTLSCEQNLNHDAMYWYRQDPGQGLRLIYYSQIVNDFQKGDIAEGYSVSREKKESFPLTVTSAQKNPTAFYLCASSRTGTAGYTFGSGTRLTVV.

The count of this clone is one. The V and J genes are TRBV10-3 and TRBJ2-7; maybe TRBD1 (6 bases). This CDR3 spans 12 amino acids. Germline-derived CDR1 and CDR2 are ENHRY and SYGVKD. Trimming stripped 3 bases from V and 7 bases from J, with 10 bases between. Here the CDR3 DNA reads TGTGCCATCAGTGAAACAGGGTGGGAGCAGTACTTC. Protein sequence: CAISETGWEQYF.

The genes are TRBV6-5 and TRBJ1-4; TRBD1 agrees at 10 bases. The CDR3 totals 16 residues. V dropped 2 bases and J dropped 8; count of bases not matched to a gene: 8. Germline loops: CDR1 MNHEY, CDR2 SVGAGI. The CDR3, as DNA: TGTGCCAGCAGTTACCTTCCCGGGACAGGGGTGGAAAAACTGTTTTTT. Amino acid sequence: CASSYLPGTGVEKLFF.

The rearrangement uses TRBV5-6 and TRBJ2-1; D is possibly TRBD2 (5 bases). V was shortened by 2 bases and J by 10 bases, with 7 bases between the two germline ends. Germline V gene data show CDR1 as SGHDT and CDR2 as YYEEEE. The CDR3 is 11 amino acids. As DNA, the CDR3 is TGTGCCAGCAGCTTTCGGGAAGAGCAGTTCTTC. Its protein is CASSFREEQFF.

The CDR3 region has the DNA TGTGCCTGGACAGGGGACCTTCAAGAGACCCAGTACTTC. Its translation: CAWTGDLQETQYF. J is TRBJ2-5 and V is TRBV30, with D tentatively TRBD1 (6 bases). The germline V gene encodes CDR1 GTSNPN and CDR2 SVGIG (reference sequence). Trimming left V 4 bases short and J 2 bases short, with 11 bases between. CDR3 length: 13 amino acids.

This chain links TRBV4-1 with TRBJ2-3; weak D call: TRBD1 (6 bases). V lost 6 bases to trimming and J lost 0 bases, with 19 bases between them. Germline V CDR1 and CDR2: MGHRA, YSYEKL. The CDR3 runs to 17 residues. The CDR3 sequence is CASSYRDTFSSTDTQYF. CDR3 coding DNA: TGCGCCAGCAGTTACCGGGACACCTTCTCTAGCACAGATACGCAGTATTTT.

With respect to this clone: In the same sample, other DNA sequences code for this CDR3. The CDR3 here is CASSPGTGGTYEQYF. CDR3 bases: TGTGCCAGCTCACCAGGGACAGGGGGGACCTACGAGCAGTACTTC. The chain uses TRBV18 and TRBJ2-7; TRBD1 matches 11 bases. Unmatched junction bases numbered 2, after V lost 2 bases and J lost 2 bases. CDR1 KGHSH and CDR2 LQKENI come from the germline V gene. CDR3 length equals 15 residues.